This record concerns one T cell receptor (beta chain) sequence. What it recognizes is unknown. These data are taken from a study of shared clonotypes between healthy human individuals. Study-level results: Rarefaction showed sorted-subset sequencing was incomplete despite large depth.

Those who donated were healthy HIV-negative adults, with no recent acute infections or vaccinations reported. Division of CD4+ cells produced a CD45RA+ naive subset and a CD45RA-negative memory subset. The CDR3 runs 19 residues. Germline CDR1 reads MGHRA; CDR2 reads YSYEKL. The ends lost 0 bases at V and 3 bases at J; junction bases unmatched: 6. An approximately 220 ng quantity of DNA, roughly 30,000 T cell genomes, went into the sorted-subset replicate PCRs. Repertoires were generated with immunoSEQ multiplex PCR, while TCRdb's copy carries only in-frame clones and drops some. The repertoire holds over a million clones, with approximately 70% as singletons.

The sample comprised memory CD4+ T cells sorted from blood. Sample subset: CD45RA-negative fraction. The V and J genes are TRBV4-1 and TRBJ2-6, with 12 bases identical to TRBD1. This sequence originates from a man aged 18 to 30 in good health. CDR3 DNA sequence: TGCGCCAGCAGCCAAGAGGGGGGACAGGGGGCGCTTGGGGCCAACGTCCTGACTTTC. Its protein product is CASSQEGGQGALGANVLTF.